This T cell receptor (beta chain) comes out of a study of CD8 T cells in Susac syndrome. Findings and caveats of the study: The study recognized that its TCR sequencing and HLA analysis covered a relatively small number of individuals.

TEMRA cells underwent FACS enrichment and CD8+ and CD4+ T cells underwent negative isolation. The RNA input was about 0.5 to 1 ug, and it was reverse transcribed with random hexamers. Amplification of the TCR beta CDR3 was carried out by immunoSEQ multiplex PCR, which spanned a total of 54 Vbeta and 13 Jbeta segments. TCRdb used MiXCR to reprocess the immunoSEQ multiplex PCR reads, holding one entry per CDR3 protein. The data hold over 95,000 distinct CDR3 sequences, with just under 95% observed a single time. As to this clonotype: Its antigen is not known.

V gave up 3 bases and J gave up 4 bases; unmatched junction bases: 14. The CDR3 totals 17 residues. The sample consisted of CD8+ T cells from PBMCs. This TCR came from a human donor in good health. The V and J genes are TRBV12-3 or TRBV12-4 and TRBJ2-7; TRBD2 agrees at 8 bases. The CDR3 sequence: CASSLVSGGLFRYEQYF. The CDR3 DNA sequence: TGTGCCAGCAGTTTGGTGAGCGGGGGCCTCTTTCGGTACGAGCAGTACTTC.